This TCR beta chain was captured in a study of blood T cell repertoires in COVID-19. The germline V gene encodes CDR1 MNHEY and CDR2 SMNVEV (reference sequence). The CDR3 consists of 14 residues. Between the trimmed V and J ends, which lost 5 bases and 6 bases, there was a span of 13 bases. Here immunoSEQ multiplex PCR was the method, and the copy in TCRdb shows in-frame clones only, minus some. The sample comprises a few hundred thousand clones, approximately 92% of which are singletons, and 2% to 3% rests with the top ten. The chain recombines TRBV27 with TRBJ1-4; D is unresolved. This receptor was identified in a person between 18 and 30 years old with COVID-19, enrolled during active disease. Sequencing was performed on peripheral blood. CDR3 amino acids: CASSPGISDEKLFF. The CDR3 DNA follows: TGTGCCAGCAGTCCAGGTATATCTGATGAAAAACTGTTTTTT.